Below, 6 T cell receptor beta chains from the same sample are listed, as sequenced in a study of cytomegalovirus exposure and HLA in healthy donors (dated by TCRdb to between 2016 and 2019). Receptor amplification or capture employed the immunoSEQ multiplex PCR assay. For the multiplex PCR, a mixture combining 60 forward primers for TCR Vbeta segments and 13 reverse primers for TCR Jbeta segments was used. Imported from immuneACCESS, the table was reduced by TCRdb to in-frame sequences with V and J called. These copies leave out some clones; in studies compared against another copy, an unresolved V gene accounts for under half, and the cause of the remainder is not known. The sample profile shows around 65,000 clones; 75% of them were found once. 7% to 9.5% of the sample goes to the ten largest clones. Source material: PBMCs. The source of these receptors is a young woman in good health and CMV-seropositive.

This clone was observed once. This chain links TRBV4-3 with TRBJ2-3; D may be TRBD1 (5 bases). The CDR3 extends over 14 amino acids. The V gene lost 2 bases and the J gene lost 0 bases, with 6 bases spanning the gap. The germline V gene encodes CDR1 LGHNA and CDR2 YSLEER. CDR3 protein: CASSQTGSTDTQYF. The CDR3 DNA is TGCGCCAGCAGCCAAACAGGTAGCACAGATACGCAGTATTTT.

The V and J genes are TRBV7-9 and TRBJ2-5, with D perhaps TRBD2 (5 bases). V lost 5 bases and J 2 bases, leaving 9 bases between the germline ends. The CDR3 covers 13 residues. Germline loops: CDR1 SEHNR, CDR2 FQNEAQ (reference sequence). The CDR3 here is CASSPGMQETQYF. For the CDR3, the DNA is TGTGCCAGCAGCCCGGGAATGCAAGAGACCCAGTACTTC.

The rearrangement uses TRBV6-1 and TRBJ1-5; D is unresolved. The length of the CDR3 is 15 residues. CDR1 MNHNS and CDR2 SASEGT come from the germline V gene. V shed 4 bases and J shed 8 bases, with 18 bases lying between them. DNA for the CDR3: TGTGCCAGCAGTGGCGCCGGCCTGGCCGGGGAGCCCCAGCATTTT. Protein sequence: CASSGAGLAGEPQHF.

There are a few counts of this clone. No conserved phenylalanine or tryptophan ends this CDR3, so it is likely a read error. V usage is TRBV6-5 and J usage is TRBJ2-4; D unresolved. The J call may be incorrect, as the DNA end agrees better with TRBJ2-6. The germline gives CDR1 MNHEY, CDR2 SVGAGI. CDR3 size: 15 residues. CDR3 nucleotide sequence: TGTGCCAGCAGTTACAGGTCTTCTGGGGCCAACGTCCTGACTCTC. It encodes CASSYRSSGANVLTL.

V and J are TRBV5-6 and TRBJ2-2; D may be TRBD2 (5 bases). The CDR3 has 15 residues. CDR1 and CDR2 from the germline V gene are SGHDT and YYEEEE. Trimming pared 3 bases from V and 10 bases from J, leaving 19 bases between. CDR3 residues: CASSSTALTRKELFF. The CDR3 DNA reads as TGTGCCAGCAGCTCCACCGCCCTCACTAGAAAGGAGCTGTTTTTT.

The chain carries TRBV27 and TRBJ1-6, with TRBD1 matching over 12 bases. Germline CDR1 reads MNHEY; CDR2 reads SMNVEV (reference sequence). The CDR3 length is 17 residues. V shed 6 bases and J 7 bases; nucleotides not matched to a gene: 10. CDR3 DNA: TGTGCCAGCAGCCCCACGGGACAGGGGGCCAGGAATTCACCCCTCCACTTT. Its translation: CASSPTGQGARNSPLHF.